A selection of T cell receptor beta chains follows, all from one sample in a study of T-cell reconstitution after alpha-beta-depleted transplantation in children. TCRdb recomputed calls from the PCR reads with MiXCR, one row per CDR3 protein. The sample lists under 750,000 distinct CDR3 sequences; under 25% were seen once. Material: PBMCs, mostly from graft donor cells, obtained 360 days after TCRalphabeta/CD19-depleted stem cell transplant. These receptors all come from a boy under two years old who had a stem cell transplant for acute myeloid leukemia, so the T cells may come from the graft donor. Each CDR3 is given with its conserved first and last residue. Fields, in order: CDR3 DNA, CDR3 protein, D gene, clone size, V gene, CDR3 length, J gene. D genes are given only for firm matches. A row's size may be missing; if present it is once, few, many or a size class.

TGTGCCAGCAGCAACAGGGGCGGAGGGGGCAGGAGCACAGATACGCAGTATTTT,CASSNRGGGGRSTDTQYF,NA,few,TRBV11-1,18,TRBJ2-3
TGTGCCAGCAGCTTACAGGCGGACACTGAAGCTTTCTTT,CASSLQADTEAFF,NA,NA,TRBV7-8,13,TRBJ1-1
TGTGCCAGCAGCTTAGCCCTGGCTAGCGGGGGACTGACCTACAATGAGCAGTTCTTC,CASSLALASGGLTYNEQFF,TRBD2,many,TRBV7-8,19,TRBJ2-1
TGTGCCAGCAGTTATCTGGACAGGGGGCGCAGGCATGAGCAGTTCTTC,CASSYLDRGRRHEQFF,TRBD1,few,TRBV6-2/TRBV6-3,16,TRBJ2-1
TGTGCCAGCAGTTTTCTGACCAGGGGTACGAACTATGGCTACACCTTC,CASSFLTRGTNYGYTF,NA,few,TRBV12-3/TRBV12-4,16,TRBJ1-2
TGTGCCATACCGACAGGGAACTCTCAAGAGACCCAGTACTTC,CAIPTGNSQETQYF,TRBD1,few,TRBV7-9,14,TRBJ2-5
TGCAGTGCTAGATCTAGCGGGGGGGCATACACCGGGGAGCTGTTTTTT,CSARSSGGAYTGELFF,TRBD2,NA,TRBV20-1,16,TRBJ2-2
TGTGCCAGCAGTGAGGGCAGGAGGTCCCAAGAGACCCAGTACTTC,CASSEGRRSQETQYF,NA,NA,TRBV2,15,TRBJ2-5
TGTGCCAGCAGTTCGACGGATTATAGCAATCAGCCCCAGCATTTT,CASSSTDYSNQPQHF,NA,NA,TRBV12-3/TRBV12-4,15,TRBJ1-5
TGTGCCAGCAGCTTAGGTGCTAGTTACTACGAGCAGTACTTC,CASSLGASYYEQYF,NA,few,TRBV7-6,14,TRBJ2-7
TGTGCCAGCAGTTTAGTGCTCCCTCAGGGCTCAGAGACCCAGTACTTC,CASSLVLPQGSETQYF,NA,few,TRBV27,16,TRBJ2-5
TGCGCCAGCAGCTTGGGGGACGATGGCTACACCTTC,CASSLGDDGYTF,NA,NA,TRBV5-1,12,TRBJ1-2
TGTGCCAGCAGCTTAGATTACATGCTGACCTCCTACAATGAGCAGTTCTTC,CASSLDYMLTSYNEQFF,NA,NA,TRBV7-8,17,TRBJ2-1
TGTGCCAGCAGCCCAGGGGACTACACAGATACGCAGTATTTT,CASSPGDYTDTQYF,NA,NA,TRBV12-3/TRBV12-4,14,TRBJ2-3
TGTGCCAGCAGTTTCCAGGGACATCAAGAGACCCAGTACTTC,CASSFQGHQETQYF,NA,few,TRBV12-3/TRBV12-4,14,TRBJ2-5
TGCAGTGCTAGAGATTTGGACAGCTACGAGCAGTACTTC,CSARDLDSYEQYF,NA,NA,TRBV20-1,13,TRBJ2-7
TGCGCCAGCAGCTTGGACAGGGCCCGGGAGACCCAGTACTTC,CASSLDRARETQYF,NA,many,TRBV5-1,14,TRBJ2-5
TGTGCCAGCAGTAGGGCAGGGGGGGCGTGGACTGAAGCTTTCTTT,CASSRAGGAWTEAFF,TRBD1,NA,TRBV27,15,TRBJ1-1
TGCAGTGCTAGGAGCAGTTCTAGCACAGATACGCAGTATTTT,CSARSSSSTDTQYF,NA,few,TRBV20-1,14,TRBJ2-3
TGCAGTGCCAGCACAGGGAATTCACCCCTCCACTTT,CSASTGNSPLHF,NA,few,TRBV20-1,12,TRBJ1-6